This T cell receptor (beta chain) is from a study of T cell responses to AZD1222 COVID-19 vaccine. Study results and limitations: Just six AZD1222 recipients were seropositive at baseline. Spike-specific TCR breadth and depth both grew after two AZD1222 doses.

Notes on this clone: Its antigen is as yet unknown.

Method: immunoSEQ multiplex PCR; TCRdb's copy keeps in-frame clones and lacks some. The sample lists about 66,000 clones, 60% to 85% occurring once. CDR3 length: 17 residues. V lost 4 bases and J lost 6, with 25 bases in between. Germline V lookup: CDR1 SGHRS, CDR2 YFSETQ. The TCR comes from an adult in good health. The chain links TRBV5-1 to TRBJ1-2, with a possible D match to TRBD1 (6 bases). This sample comprised peripheral blood, obtained on day 0 of MenACWY control vaccination. The DNA for the CDR3 is TGCGCCAGCAGCCGCCTGGGGGCGGGACCTCAACCGGATGGCTACACCTTC. This encodes CASSRLGAGPQPDGYTF.